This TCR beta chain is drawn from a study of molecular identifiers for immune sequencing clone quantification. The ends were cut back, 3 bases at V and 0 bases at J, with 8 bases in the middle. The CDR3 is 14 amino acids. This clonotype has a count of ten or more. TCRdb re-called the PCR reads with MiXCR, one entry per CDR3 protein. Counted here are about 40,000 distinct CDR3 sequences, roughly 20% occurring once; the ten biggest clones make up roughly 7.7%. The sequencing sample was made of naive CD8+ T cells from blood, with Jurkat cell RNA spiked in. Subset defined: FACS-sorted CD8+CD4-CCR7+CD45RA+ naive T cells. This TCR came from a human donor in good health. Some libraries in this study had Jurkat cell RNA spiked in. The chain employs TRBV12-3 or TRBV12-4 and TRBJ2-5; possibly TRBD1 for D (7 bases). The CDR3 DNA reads TGTGCCAGCAGTTTCAGGGGGGACCAAGAGACCCAGTACTTC. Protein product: CASSFRGDQETQYF.